This TCR beta chain appears in the sequencing data of a study of blood T cell repertoires in COVID-19. The overall study: There were acute and convalescent COVID-19 samples, and they came from the United States, Italy and Spain. Nucleic acid was either cDNA or gDNA, and it came from T cells, B-cell-depleted T cells, or PBMCs.

In the original processing: Estimates of nucleated cell counts were drawn from the amplification of reference gene primers. Clones were read by immunoSEQ multiplex PCR, and TCRdb kept only the in-frame ones, dropping some. The DNA gave D and trimming, while V, J and clone size come from that table. The sample has about 39,000 clones, 80% to 90% seen once; the top ten hold about 4.8%. This CDR3 spans 12 amino acids. Trimming shortened V by 5 bases and J by 2 bases, and 6 bases separated the two germline ends. Looked up from germline, CDR1 is LNHDA and CDR2 is SQIVND (reference sequence). This clone was detected a few times.

Material: peripheral blood. This receptor was obtained from a man in his forties with active COVID-19. J is TRBJ2-5 and V is TRBV19; D is possibly TRBD2 (5 bases). The CDR3 sequence is CASSPGQETQYF. DNA for the CDR3: TGTGCCAGTAGTCCGGGGCAAGAGACCCAGTACTTC.